This T cell receptor beta chain came from a study of technical replicates of blood from several donors. The CDR3 covers 16 residues. Germline V gene lookup returns CDR1 KGHSH and CDR2 LQKENI. V lost 1 base, J lost 1 base, and 13 bases lay in between. Clones were sequenced by immunoSEQ multiplex PCR, and TCRdb holds only the in-frame ones, with some missing. The sample yields approximately 85,000 clones, over 85% seen once. This clone has just one count. This clonotype was obtained from a human donor in good health. The chain recombines TRBV18 with TRBJ1-1; TRBD1 is a possible D gene (5 bases). Sequenced input: T cells isolated from PBMCs. In nucleotides, the CDR3 is TGTGCCAGCTCACCACTTGACGTGACAGCGAACACTGAAGCTTTCTTT. It codes for CASSPLDVTANTEAFF.